Listed below are T cell receptor beta chains from one sample, sequenced in a study of T cells after yellow fever vaccination. TCRdb called the 5' RACE reads again in MiXCR, with one record for every CDR3 protein. This table has some 350,000 distinct CDR3 sequences, about 8.7% appearing once. The starting material was PBMCs, obtained on the day of the first yellow fever vaccination. These receptors originate from a man aged 18 to 29 who received the YFV17D yellow fever vaccine. The CDR3 runs from the conserved cysteine through the conserved F or W. The D gene is left open where the match is weak. Only part of the rows carry a size: once, few, many, or a class if the clone is expanded.

TRBJ1-1 | TRBV30 | few | - | CAWSVPGGRAFF
TRBJ2-1 | TRBV14 | many | - | CASSPTGTSHNEQFF
TRBJ2-1 | TRBV20-1 | - | - | CSALDPSARSYNEQFF
TRBJ2-1 | TRBV5-6 | few | - | CASSLYWLGEQFF
TRBJ2-5 | TRBV12-5 | - | TRBD1 | CASGPTGGETQYF
TRBJ1-6 | TRBV4-3 | many | - | CASSPGTHYNSPLHF
TRBJ1-5 | TRBV7-8 | - | TRBD1 | CASSLVPPGQGNHPQHF
TRBJ2-1 | TRBV2 | - | TRBD2 | CSSSSISGGAYNEQFF
TRBJ2-7 | TRBV3-1 | - | - | CASSPSAGGTYEQYF
TRBJ1-2 | TRBV24-1 | many | - | CATSDRTVYGYTF
TRBJ2-7 | TRBV10-2 | - | TRBD2 | CASSGLAGYYEQYF
TRBJ1-1 | TRBV4-1 | few | - | CASSPLGGGSEAFF
TRBJ1-2 | TRBV3-1 | - | - | CASSQFVGFIYGYTF
TRBJ2-7 | TRBV20-1 | - | TRBD1 | CSASRTGFYDEQYF
TRBJ2-1 | TRBV24-1 | - | - | CATSDDQGEFF
TRBJ1-2 | TRBV6-4 | many | - | CASSPGSPEDGYTF
TRBJ1-2 | TRBV20-1 | - | - | CSARVGGGYTF